The table lists the clone carrying this T cell receptor (beta chain) with a few counts. The sample belongs to a study of T-cell memory formation after mild COVID-19. The CDR3 runs to 13 residues. Per germline, CDR1 LGHNA and CDR2 YSLEER. V was pared by 3 bases and J by 1 base, with 6 bases between. Researchers used 5'RACE with constant-segment primers to make TCR alpha and TCR beta cDNA libraries that carry sample barcodes and UMIs. TCRdb itself ran the 5' RACE reads through MiXCR, one entry per CDR3 protein. The sample has some 280,000 distinct CDR3 sequences, roughly 16% seen once; the top ten hold roughly 25%.

The rearrangement uses TRBV4-3 and TRBJ1-1; D is unclear. Sequencing was carried out using PBMCs or a T cell subset sorted from them (not recorded which). The sequence was obtained from a man between 18 and 29 years old who had mild COVID-19 (a few samples of this study predate the infection). Cell type and time point are not known. CDR3 sequence: CASSQLGNTEAFF. In DNA, the CDR3 is TGCGCCAGCAGCCAGCTGGGGAACACTGAAGCTTTCTTT.